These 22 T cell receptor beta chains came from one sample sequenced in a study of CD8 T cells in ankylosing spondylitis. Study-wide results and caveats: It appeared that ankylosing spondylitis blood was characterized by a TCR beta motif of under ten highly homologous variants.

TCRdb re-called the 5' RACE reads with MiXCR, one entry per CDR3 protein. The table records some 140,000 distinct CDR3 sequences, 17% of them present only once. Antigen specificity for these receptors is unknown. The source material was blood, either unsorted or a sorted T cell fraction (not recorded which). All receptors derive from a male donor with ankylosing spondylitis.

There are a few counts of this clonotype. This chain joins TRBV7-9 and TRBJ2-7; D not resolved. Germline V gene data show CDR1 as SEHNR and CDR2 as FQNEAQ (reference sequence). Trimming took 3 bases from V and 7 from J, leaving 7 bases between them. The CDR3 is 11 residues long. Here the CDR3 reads CASSFGQEQYF. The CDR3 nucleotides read TGTGCCAGCAGCTTTGGGCAGGAGCAGTACTTC. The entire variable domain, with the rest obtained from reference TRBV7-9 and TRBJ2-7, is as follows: DTGVSQNPRHKITKRGQNVTFRCDPISEHNRLYWYRQTLGQGPEFLTYFQNEAQLEKSRLLSDRFSAERPKGSFSTLEIQRTEQGDSAMYLCASSFGQEQYFGPGTRLTVT.

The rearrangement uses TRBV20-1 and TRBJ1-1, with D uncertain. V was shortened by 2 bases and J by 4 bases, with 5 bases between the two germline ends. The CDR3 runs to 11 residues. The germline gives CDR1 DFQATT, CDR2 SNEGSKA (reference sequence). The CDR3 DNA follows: TGCAGTGCTAGACAAGTCACTGAAGCTTTCTTT. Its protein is CSARQVTEAFF.

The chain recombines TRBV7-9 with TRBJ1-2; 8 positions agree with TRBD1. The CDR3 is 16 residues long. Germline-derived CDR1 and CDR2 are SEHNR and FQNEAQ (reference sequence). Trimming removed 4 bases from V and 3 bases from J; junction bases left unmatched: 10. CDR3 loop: CASSSPGRTGYYGYTF. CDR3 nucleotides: TGTGCCAGCAGCTCCCCTGGCCGGACAGGGTACTATGGCTACACCTTC.

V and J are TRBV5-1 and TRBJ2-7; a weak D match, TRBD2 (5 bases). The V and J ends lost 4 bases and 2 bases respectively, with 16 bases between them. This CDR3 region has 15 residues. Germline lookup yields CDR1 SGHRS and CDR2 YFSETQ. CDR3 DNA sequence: TGCGCCAGCAGCCCCGGGAAACACATCCCCTACGAGCAGTACTTC. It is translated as CASSPGKHIPYEQYF.

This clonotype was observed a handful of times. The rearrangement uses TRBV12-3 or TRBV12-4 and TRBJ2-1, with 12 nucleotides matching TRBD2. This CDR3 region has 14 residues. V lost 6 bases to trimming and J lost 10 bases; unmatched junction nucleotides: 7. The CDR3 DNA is TGTGCCAGCAGGACTAGCGGGAGCGTGGACGAGCAGTTCTTC. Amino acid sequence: CASRTSGSVDEQFF.

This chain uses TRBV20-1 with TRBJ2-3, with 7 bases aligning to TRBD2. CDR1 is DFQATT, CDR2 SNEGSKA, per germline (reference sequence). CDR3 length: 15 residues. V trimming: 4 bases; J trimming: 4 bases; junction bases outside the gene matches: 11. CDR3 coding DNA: TGCAGTGCTACTAGCGGTCCTGGAGTCCCAGATACGCAGTATTTT. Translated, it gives CSATSGPGVPDTQYF.

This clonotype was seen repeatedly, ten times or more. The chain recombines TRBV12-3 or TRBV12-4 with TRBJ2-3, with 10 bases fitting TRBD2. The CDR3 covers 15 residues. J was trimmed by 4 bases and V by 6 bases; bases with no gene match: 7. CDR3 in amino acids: CASSPGAGGPDTQYF. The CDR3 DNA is TGTGCCAGCAGCCCGGGAGCGGGAGGGCCAGATACGCAGTATTTT.

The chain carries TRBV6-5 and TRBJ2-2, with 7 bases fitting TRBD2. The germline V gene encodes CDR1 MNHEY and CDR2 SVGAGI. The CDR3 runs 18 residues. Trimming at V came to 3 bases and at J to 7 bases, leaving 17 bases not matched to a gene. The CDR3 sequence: CASSYPSGVPRGDGELFF. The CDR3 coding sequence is TGTGCCAGCAGTTATCCTTCTGGCGTCCCCCGGGGGGACGGGGAGCTGTTTTTT.

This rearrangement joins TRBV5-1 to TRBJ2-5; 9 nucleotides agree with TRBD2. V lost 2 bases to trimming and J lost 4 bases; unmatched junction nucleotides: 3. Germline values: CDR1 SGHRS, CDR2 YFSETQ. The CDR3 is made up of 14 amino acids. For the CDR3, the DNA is TGCGCCAGCAGCTTAGCGGGAGGAGTAGAGACCCAGTACTTC. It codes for CASSLAGGVETQYF.

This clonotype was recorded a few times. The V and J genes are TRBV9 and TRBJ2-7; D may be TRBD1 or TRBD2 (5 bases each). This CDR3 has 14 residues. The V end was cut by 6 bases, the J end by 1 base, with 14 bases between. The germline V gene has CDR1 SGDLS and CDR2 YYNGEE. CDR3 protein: CASNTGTASYEQYF. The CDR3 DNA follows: TGTGCCAGCAACACCGGGACGGCATCCTACGAGCAGTACTTC.

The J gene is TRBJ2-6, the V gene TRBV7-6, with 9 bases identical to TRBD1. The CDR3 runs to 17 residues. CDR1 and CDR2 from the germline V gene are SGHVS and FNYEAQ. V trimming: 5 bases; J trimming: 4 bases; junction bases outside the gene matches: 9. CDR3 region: CASSNRDRVSGANVLTF. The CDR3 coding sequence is TGTGCCAGCAGCAACCGGGACAGGGTTTCAGGGGCCAACGTCCTGACTTTC. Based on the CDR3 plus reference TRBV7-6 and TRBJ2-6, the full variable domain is GAGVSQSPRYKVTKRGQDVALRCDPISGHVSLYWYRQALGQGPEFLTYFNYEAQQDKSGLPNDRFSAERPEGSISTLTIQRTEQRDSAMYRCASSNRDRVSGANVLTFGAGSRLTVL.

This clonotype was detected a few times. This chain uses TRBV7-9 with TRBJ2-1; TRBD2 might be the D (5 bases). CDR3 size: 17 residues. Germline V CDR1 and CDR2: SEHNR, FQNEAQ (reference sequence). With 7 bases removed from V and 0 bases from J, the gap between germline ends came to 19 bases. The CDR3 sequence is CASMGMGAEGSYNEQFF. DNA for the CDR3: TGTGCCAGCATGGGGATGGGAGCCGAAGGCTCCTACAATGAGCAGTTCTTC.

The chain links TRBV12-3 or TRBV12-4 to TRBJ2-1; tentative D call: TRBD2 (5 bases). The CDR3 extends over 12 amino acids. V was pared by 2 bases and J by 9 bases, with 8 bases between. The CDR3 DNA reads TGTGCCAGCAGTTTATCGGAGGTTGAGCAGTTCTTC. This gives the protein CASSLSEVEQFF.

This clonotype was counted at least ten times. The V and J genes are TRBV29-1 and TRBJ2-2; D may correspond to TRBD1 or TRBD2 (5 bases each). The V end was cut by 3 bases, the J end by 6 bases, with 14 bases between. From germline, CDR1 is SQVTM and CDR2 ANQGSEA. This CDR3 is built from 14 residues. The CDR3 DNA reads TGCAGCGTTGACCAGGGTTGGGGGTCCGGGGAGCTGTTTTTT. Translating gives CSVDQGWGSGELFF.

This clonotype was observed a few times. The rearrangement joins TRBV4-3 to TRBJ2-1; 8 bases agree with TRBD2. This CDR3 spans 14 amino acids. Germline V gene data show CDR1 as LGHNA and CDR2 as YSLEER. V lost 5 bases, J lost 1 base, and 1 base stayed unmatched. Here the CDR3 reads CASSSGGSYNEQFF. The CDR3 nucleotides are TGCGCCAGCAGCAGCGGGGGTTCCTACAATGAGCAGTTCTTC.

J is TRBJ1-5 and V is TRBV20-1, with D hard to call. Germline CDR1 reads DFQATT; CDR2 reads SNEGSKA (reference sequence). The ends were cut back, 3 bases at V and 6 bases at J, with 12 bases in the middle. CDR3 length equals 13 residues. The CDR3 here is CSASPLFTQPQHF. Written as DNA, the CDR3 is TGCAGTGCTAGTCCGTTGTTCACTCAGCCCCAGCATTTT.

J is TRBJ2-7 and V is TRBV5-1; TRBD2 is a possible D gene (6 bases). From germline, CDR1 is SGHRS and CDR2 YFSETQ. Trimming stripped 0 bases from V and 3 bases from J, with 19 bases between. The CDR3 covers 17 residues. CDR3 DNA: TGCGCCAGCAGCTTGGAACCTAGCGATAACGGGTTCTACGAGCAGTACTTC. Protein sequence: CASSLEPSDNGFYEQYF.

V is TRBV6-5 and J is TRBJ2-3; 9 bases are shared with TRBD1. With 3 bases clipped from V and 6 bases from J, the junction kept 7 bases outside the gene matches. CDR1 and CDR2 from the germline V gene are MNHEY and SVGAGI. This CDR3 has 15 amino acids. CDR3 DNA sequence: TGTGCCAGCAGTTATCCGGGACAGGGCGTGGATACGCAGTATTTT. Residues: CASSYPGQGVDTQYF.

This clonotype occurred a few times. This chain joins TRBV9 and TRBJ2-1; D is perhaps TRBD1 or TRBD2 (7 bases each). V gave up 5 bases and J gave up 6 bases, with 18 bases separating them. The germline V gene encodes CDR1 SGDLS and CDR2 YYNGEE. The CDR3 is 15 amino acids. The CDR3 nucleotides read TGTGCCAGCAGTCCAGGGGGGAGGGCCCCCAATGAGCAGTTCTTC. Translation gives CASSPGGRAPNEQFF.

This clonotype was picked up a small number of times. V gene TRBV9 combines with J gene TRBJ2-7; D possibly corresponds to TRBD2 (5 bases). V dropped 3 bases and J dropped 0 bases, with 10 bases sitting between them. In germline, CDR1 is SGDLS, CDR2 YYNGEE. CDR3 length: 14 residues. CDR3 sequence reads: CASSEGAYSYEQYF. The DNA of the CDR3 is TGTGCCAGCAGCGAGGGAGCCTACTCCTACGAGCAGTACTTC. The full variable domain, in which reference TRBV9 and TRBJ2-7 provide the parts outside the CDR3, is DSGVTQTPKHLITATGQRVTLRCSPRSGDLSVYWYQQSLDQGLQFLIQYYNGEERAKGNILERFSAQQFPDLHSELNLSSLELGDSALYFCASSEGAYSYEQYFGPGTRLTVT.

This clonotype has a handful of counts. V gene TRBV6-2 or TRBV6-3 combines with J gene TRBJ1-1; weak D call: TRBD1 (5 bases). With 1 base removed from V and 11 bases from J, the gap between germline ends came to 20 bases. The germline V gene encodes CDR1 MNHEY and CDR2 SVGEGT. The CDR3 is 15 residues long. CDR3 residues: CASSYWGSSHAHAFF. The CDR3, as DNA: TGTGCCAGCAGTTACTGGGGCAGCTCCCATGCTCACGCTTTCTTT.

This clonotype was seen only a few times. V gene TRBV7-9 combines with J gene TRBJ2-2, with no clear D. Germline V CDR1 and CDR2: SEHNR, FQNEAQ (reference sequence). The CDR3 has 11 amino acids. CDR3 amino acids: CAAFGAGELFF. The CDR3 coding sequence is TGTGCAGCGTTTGGGGCCGGGGAGCTGTTTTTT.